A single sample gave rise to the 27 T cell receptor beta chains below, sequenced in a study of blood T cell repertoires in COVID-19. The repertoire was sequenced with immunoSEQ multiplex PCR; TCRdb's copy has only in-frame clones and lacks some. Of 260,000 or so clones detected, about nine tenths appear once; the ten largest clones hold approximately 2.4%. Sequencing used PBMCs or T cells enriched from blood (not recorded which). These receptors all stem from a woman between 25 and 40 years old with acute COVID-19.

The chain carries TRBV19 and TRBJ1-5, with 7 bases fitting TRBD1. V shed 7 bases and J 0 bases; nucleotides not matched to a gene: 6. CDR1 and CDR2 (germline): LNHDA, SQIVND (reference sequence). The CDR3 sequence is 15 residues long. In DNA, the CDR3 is TGTGCCAGTACCGCGACAGGGTATAGCAATCAGCCCCAGCATTTT. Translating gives CASTATGYSNQPQHF. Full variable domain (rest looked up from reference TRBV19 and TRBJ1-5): DGGITQSPKYLFRKEGQNVTLSCEQNLNHDAMYWYRQDPGQGLRLIYYSQIVNDFQKGDIAEGYSVSREKKESFPLTVTSAQKNPTAFYLCASTATGYSNQPQHFGDGTRLSIL.

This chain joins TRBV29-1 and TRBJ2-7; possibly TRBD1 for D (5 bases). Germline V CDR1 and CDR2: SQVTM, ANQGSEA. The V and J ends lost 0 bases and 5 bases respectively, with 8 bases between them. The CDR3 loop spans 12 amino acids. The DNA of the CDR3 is TGCAGCGTTGAAGAGGGGCCGGACGAGCAGTACTTC. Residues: CSVEEGPDEQYF.

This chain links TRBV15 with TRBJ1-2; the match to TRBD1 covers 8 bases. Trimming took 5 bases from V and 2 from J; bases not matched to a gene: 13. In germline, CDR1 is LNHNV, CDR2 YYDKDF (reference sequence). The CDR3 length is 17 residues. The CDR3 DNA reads TGTGCCACCAGCGCCACACCTGGGACAGGAGACAACTATGGCTACACCTTC. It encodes CATSATPGTGDNYGYTF.

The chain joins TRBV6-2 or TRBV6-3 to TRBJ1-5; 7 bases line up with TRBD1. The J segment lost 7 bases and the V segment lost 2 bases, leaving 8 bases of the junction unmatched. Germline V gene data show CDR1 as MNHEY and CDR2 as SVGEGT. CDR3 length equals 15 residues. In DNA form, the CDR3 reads TGTGCCAGCAGTTACCTAACAGGGGTAGGGCAGCCCCAGCATTTT. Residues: CASSYLTGVGQPQHF.

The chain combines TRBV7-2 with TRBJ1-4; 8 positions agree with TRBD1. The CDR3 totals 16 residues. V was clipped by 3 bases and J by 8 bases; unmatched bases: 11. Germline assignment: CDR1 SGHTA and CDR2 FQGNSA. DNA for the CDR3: TGTGCCAGCAGCTTCCGTGCGGGGACAGGCCGCGAAAAACTGTTTTTT. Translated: CASSFRAGTGREKLFF.

Written as DNA, the CDR3 is TGTGCCATCAGTGGCTTAGACATGAACACTGAAGCTTTCTTT. Translation gives CAISGLDMNTEAFF. The chain uses TRBV10-3 and TRBJ1-1; D uncertain. The CDR3 sequence is 14 residues long. Trimming took 4 bases from V and 0 from J, leaving 9 bases between them. Germline V CDR1 and CDR2: ENHRY, SYGVKD.

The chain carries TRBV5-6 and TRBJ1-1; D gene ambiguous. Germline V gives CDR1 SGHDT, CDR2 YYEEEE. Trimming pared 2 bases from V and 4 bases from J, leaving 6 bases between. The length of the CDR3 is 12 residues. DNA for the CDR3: TGTGCCAGCAGCTTTTTGGCCACTGAAGCTTTCTTT. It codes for CASSFLATEAFF.

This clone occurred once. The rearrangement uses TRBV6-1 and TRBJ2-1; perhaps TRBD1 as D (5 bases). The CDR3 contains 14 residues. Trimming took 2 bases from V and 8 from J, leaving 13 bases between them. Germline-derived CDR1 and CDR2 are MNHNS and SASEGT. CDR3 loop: CASSESKGIDEQFF. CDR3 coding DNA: TGTGCCAGCAGTGAATCTAAGGGGATCGATGAGCAGTTCTTC.

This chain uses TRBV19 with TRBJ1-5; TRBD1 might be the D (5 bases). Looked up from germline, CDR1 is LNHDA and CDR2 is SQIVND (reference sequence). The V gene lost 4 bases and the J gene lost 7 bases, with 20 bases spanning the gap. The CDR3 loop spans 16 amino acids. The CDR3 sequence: CASSTLRQFSEQPQHF. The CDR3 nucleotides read TGTGCCAGTAGTACGTTACGACAGTTTTCGGAACAGCCCCAGCATTTT.

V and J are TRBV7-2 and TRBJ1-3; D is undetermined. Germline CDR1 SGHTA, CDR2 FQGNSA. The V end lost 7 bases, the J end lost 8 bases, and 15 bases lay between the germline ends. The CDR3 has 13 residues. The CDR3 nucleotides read TGTGCCAGCACCTCCCGGGAGGGTGACACCATATATTTT. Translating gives CASTSREGDTIYF.

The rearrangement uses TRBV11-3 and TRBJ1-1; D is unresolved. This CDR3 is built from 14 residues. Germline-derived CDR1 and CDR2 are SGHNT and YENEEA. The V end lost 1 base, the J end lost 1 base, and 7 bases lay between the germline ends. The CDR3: CASSLGPGNTEAFF. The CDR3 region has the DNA TGTGCCAGCAGCTTAGGTCCGGGGAACACTGAAGCTTTCTTT.

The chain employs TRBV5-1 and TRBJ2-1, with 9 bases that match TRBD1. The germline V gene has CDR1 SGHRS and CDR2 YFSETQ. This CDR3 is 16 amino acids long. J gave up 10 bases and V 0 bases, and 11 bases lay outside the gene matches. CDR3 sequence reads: CASSLGDREDSTEQFF. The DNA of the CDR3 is TGCGCCAGCAGCTTGGGGGACAGGGAGGATAGTACGGAGCAGTTCTTC.

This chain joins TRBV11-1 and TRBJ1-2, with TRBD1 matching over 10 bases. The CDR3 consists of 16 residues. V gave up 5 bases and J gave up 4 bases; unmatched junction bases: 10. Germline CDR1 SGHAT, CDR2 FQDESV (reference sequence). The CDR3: CASSDTGTGEVYGYTF. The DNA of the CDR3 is TGTGCCAGCAGCGACACCGGGACAGGGGAGGTCTATGGCTACACCTTC. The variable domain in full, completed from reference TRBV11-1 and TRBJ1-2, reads EAEVAQSPRYKITEKSQAVAFWCDPISGHATLYWYRQILGQGPELLVQFQDESVVDDSQLPKDRFSAERLKGVDSTLKIQPAELGDSAMYLCASSDTGTGEVYGYTFGSGTRLTVV.

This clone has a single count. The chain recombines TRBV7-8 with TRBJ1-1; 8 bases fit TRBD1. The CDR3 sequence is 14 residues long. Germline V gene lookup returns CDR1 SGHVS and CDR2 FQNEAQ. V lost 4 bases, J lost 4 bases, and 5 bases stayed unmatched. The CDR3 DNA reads TGTGCCAGCAGCTACCGACAGGGGATCACTGAAGCTTTCTTT. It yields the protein CASSYRQGITEAFF.

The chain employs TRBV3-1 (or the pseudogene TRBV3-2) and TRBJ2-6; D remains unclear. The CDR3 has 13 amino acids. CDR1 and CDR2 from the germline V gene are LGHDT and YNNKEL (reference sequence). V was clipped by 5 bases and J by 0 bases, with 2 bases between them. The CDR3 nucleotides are TGTGCCAGCAGCTACTCTGGGGCCAACGTCCTGACTTTC. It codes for CASSYSGANVLTF.

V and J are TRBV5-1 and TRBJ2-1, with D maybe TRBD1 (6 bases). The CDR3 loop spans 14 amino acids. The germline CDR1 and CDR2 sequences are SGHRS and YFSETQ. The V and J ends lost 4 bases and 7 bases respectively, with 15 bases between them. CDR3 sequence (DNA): TGCGCCAGCAGCAAGGACAGTCTGGGAAATGAGCAGTTCTTC. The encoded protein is CASSKDSLGNEQFF.

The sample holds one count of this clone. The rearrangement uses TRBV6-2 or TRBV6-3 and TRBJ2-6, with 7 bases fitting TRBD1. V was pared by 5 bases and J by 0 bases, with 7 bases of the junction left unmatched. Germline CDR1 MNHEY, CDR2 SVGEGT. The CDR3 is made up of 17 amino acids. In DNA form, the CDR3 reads TGTGCCAGCAGTCCCAGGGACAGCCCCTCTGGGGCCAACGTCCTGACTTTC. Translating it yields CASSPRDSPSGANVLTF.

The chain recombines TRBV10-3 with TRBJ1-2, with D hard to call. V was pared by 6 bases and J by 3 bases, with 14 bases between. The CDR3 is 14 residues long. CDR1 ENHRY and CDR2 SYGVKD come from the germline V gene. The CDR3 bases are TGTGCCATCAGCCTACGGGTGCCGGACTATGGCTACACCTTC. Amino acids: CAISLRVPDYGYTF.

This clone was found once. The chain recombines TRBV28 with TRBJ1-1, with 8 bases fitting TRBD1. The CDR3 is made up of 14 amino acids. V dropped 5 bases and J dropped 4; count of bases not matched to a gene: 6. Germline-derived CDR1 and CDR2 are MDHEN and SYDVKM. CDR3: CASSEQGDGTEAFF. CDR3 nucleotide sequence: TGTGCCAGCAGTGAACAGGGGGATGGCACTGAAGCTTTCTTT.

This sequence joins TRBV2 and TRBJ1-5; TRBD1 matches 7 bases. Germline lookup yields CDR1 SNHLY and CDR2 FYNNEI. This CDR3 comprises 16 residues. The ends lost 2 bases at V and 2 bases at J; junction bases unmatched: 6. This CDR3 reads CASSEIGRGGNQPQHF. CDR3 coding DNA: TGTGCCAGCAGTGAAATAGGCAGGGGGGGCAATCAGCCCCAGCATTTT.

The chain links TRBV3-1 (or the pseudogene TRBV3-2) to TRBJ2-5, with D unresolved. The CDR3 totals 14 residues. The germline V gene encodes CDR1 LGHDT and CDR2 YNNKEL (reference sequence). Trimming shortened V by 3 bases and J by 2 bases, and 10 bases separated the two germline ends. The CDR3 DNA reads TGTGCCAGCAGCCACCCTCAGACACAAGAGACCCAGTACTTC. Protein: CASSHPQTQETQYF.

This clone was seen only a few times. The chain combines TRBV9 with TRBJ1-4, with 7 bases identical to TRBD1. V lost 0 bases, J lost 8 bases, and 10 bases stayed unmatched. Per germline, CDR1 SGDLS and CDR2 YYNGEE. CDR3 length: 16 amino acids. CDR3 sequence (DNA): TGTGCCAGCAGCGTAGGGCCCGGACAGGTCGGGGAAAAACTGTTTTTT. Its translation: CASSVGPGQVGEKLFF.

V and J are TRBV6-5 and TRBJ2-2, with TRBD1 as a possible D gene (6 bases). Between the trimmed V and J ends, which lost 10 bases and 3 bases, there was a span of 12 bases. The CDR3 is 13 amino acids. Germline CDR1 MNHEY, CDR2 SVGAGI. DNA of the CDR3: TGTGCCACGCGCCCAGGGGACACCGGGGAGCTGTTTTTT. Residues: CATRPGDTGELFF.

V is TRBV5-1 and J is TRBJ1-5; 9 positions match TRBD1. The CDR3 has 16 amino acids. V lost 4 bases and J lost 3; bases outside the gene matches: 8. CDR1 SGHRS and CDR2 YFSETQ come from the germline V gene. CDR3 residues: CASSKTGGSINQPQHF. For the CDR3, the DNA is TGCGCCAGCAGCAAGACAGGGGGAAGTATCAATCAGCCCCAGCATTTT. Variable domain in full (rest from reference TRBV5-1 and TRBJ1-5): KAGVTQTPRYLIKTRGQQVTLSCSPISGHRSVSWYQQTPGQGLQFLFEYFSETQRNKGNFPGRFSGRQFSNSRSEMNVSTLELGDSALYLCASSKTGGSINQPQHFGDGTRLSIL.

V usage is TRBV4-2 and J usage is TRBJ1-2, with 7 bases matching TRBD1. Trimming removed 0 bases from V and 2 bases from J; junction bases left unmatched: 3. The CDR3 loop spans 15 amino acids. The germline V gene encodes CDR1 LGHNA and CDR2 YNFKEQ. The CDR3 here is CASSQDAGQNYGYTF. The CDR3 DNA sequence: TGTGCCAGCAGCCAAGACGCGGGACAGAACTATGGCTACACCTTC.

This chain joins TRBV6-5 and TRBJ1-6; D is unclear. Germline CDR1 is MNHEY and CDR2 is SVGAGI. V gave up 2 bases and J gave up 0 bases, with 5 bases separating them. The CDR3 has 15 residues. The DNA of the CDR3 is TGTGCCAGCAGTTACGGGAGCTCCTATAATTCACCCCTCCACTTT. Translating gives CASSYGSSYNSPLHF.

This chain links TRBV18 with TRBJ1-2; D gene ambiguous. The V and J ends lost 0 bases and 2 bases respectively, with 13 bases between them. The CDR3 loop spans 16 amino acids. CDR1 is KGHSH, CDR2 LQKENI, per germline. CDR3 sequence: CASSPPLNSRNYGYTF. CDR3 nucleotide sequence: TGTGCCAGCTCACCACCGTTGAACAGCCGGAACTATGGCTACACCTTC.